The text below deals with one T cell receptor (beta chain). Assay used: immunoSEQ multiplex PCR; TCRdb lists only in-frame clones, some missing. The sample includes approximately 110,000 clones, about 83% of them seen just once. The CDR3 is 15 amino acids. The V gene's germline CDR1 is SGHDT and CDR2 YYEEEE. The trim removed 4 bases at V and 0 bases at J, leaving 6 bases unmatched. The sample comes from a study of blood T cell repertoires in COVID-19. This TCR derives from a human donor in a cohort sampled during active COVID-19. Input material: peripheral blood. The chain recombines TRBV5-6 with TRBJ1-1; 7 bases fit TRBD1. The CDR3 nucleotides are TGTGCCAGCAGCCGGGGACAGCTCATGAACACTGAAGCTTTCTTT. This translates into CASSRGQLMNTEAFF.